This T cell receptor (beta chain) was captured in a study of identical twins. Findings and caveats of the study: Abundant beta clonotypes from cord blood bore fewer insertions; memory repertoires lacked this pattern. The degree of excess twin sharing was weaker in beta out-of-frame sequences. It was out-of-frame TCR alpha sharing in monozygotic twins that models underestimated.

As regards this clonotype: What it recognizes is unknown.

The CDR3 totals 14 residues. Looked up from germline, CDR1 is MNHEY and CDR2 is SVGEGT. The ends were cut back, 6 bases at V and 1 base at J, with 12 bases in the middle. A universal primer site was added by template switching, and unique molecular identifiers were carried by the cDNA. MiXCR, applied by TCRdb to the 5' RACE reads, yields one record per CDR3 protein. This table holds a few hundred thousand distinct CDR3 sequences, roughly 10% found once. The same data also contributed to another study, on yellow fever vaccine responses in identical twins.

The sequenced material came from CD8+ T cells sorted from blood. The rearrangement uses TRBV6-2 or TRBV6-3 and TRBJ2-5; the D call may be TRBD1 or TRBD2 (5 bases each). The receptor was derived from a young woman in good health. In DNA, the CDR3 is TGTGCCAGCAGCATACTAGGGACCCAAGAGACCCAGTACTTC. This codes for CASSILGTQETQYF.